Sequencing of this T cell receptor (beta chain) was carried out in a study of blood T cell repertoires in COVID-19. Study summary: Acute and convalescent COVID-19 specimens originated in the United States, Italy and Spain. From T cells, B-cell-depleted T cells, or PBMCs came the material, which was cDNA or gDNA.

The V gene's germline CDR1 is DFQATT and CDR2 SNEGSKA (reference sequence). CDR3 length: 14 residues. Trimming took 3 bases from V and 3 from J, leaving 11 bases between them. Original processing methods: Amplification of reference gene primers provided the estimated nucleated cell counts. Sequencing used immunoSEQ multiplex PCR; TCRdb keeps in-frame clones, though not all of them. V and J calls and clone size are those listed in that table; D and trimming were worked out from the DNA. The sample has roughly 72,000 clones, about four fifths seen once; the top ten hold 18%. The chain carries TRBV20-1 and TRBJ2-2; D unresolved. This sequence originates from a man between 65 and 85 years old who had recovered from COVID-19. Sequenced: peripheral blood. The chain's CDR3 is CSASGSPDTGELFF. In nucleotides, the CDR3 is TGCAGTGCTAGTGGTAGCCCGGACACCGGGGAGCTGTTTTTT.